These 17 T cell receptor beta chains were all obtained from the same sample, sequenced in a study of T-cell memory formation after mild COVID-19. Using its own MiXCR run on the 5' RACE reads, TCRdb lists one record per CDR3 protein. The sample lists 300,000 to 400,000 distinct CDR3 sequences, more than 20% occurring once. The sequencing sample was made of PBMCs or a T cell subset sorted from them (not recorded which). The receptors derive from an adult woman who had mild COVID-19 (a few samples of this study predate the infection). Cell type and time point are not known.

This clonotype showed up just a few times. The V gene is TRBV3-1, the J gene TRBJ2-7; 13 bases align to TRBD2. This CDR3 contains 14 residues. In germline, CDR1 is LGHDT, CDR2 YNNKEL (reference sequence). The V gene end was trimmed by 4 bases and the J gene end by 7 bases; junction bases not matched to a gene: 4. The CDR3 nucleotides are TGTGCCAGCAGCCGGACTAGCGGGAGTTGGGAGCAGTACTTC. Translating it yields CASSRTSGSWEQYF.

This clonotype was counted only a few times. The rearrangement links TRBV5-6 to TRBJ1-2; 7 nucleotides agree with TRBD1. This CDR3 is 16 amino acids long. Trimming at V came to 4 bases and at J to 6 bases, leaving 15 bases not matched to a gene. Germline V lookup: CDR1 SGHDT, CDR2 YYEEEE. The CDR3 bases are TGTGCCAGCAGCCAAGCACAGGGGAGGGCGTTCGATGGCTACACCTTC. Its protein is CASSQAQGRAFDGYTF. The entire variable domain, with the rest obtained from reference TRBV5-6 and TRBJ1-2, is as follows: DAGVTQSPTHLIKTRGQQVTLRCSPKSGHDTVSWYQQALGQGPQFIFQYYEEEERQRGNFPDRFSGHQFPNYSSELNVNALLLGDSALYLCASSQAQGRAFDGYTFGSGTRLTVV.

The gene calls are TRBV30 and TRBJ2-3; D ambiguous. With 3 bases removed from V and 0 bases from J, the gap between germline ends came to 16 bases. Per germline, CDR1 GTSNPN and CDR2 SVGIG (reference sequence). The CDR3 totals 16 residues. The CDR3 loop reads CAWSRPLETSTDTQYF. CDR3 DNA sequence: TGTGCCTGGAGCCGCCCCCTAGAGACTAGCACAGATACGCAGTATTTT.

The DNA of the CDR3 is TGTGCCAGCAGCGTACCTCATGGGACAGAGAATAGCAATCAGCCCCAGCATTTT. Protein product: CASSVPHGTENSNQPQHF. V is TRBV7-2 and J is TRBJ1-5; TRBD1 matches 7 bases. V shed 5 bases, J shed 0 bases, and the junction held 13 bases outside the gene matches. The length of the CDR3 is 18 residues. Per the germline V gene, CDR1 is SGHTA and CDR2 is FQGNSA.

There are a few counts of this clonotype. The chain couples TRBV7-2 to TRBJ2-4; the D is unclear. Trimming took off 7 bases at V and 0 bases at J, with 10 bases between the two ends. CDR3 length: 14 amino acids. The germline V gene has CDR1 SGHTA and CDR2 FQGNSA. CDR3 coding DNA: TGTGCCAGCAAGGCGGAGTTAGCCAAAAACATTCAGTACTTC. Amino acids: CASKAELAKNIQYF.

The rearrangement links TRBV20-1 to TRBJ2-3, with 8 positions matching TRBD1. Germline V lookup: CDR1 DFQATT, CDR2 SNEGSKA (reference sequence). This CDR3 region has 15 residues. V was pared by 3 bases and J by 3 bases, with 8 bases of the junction left unmatched. CDR3 protein: CSASWTGKKTDTQYF. As DNA, the CDR3 is TGCAGTGCTAGCTGGACAGGGAAGAAGACAGATACGCAGTATTTT.

This clonotype showed up just a few times. This chain connects TRBV9 to TRBJ2-1; the D gene could be TRBD1 or TRBD2 (7 bases each). Germline values: CDR1 SGDLS, CDR2 YYNGEE. The CDR3 is made up of 15 amino acids. V shed 4 bases and J shed 3 bases, with 14 bases lying between them. The CDR3 reads CASSTGRGLYNEQFF. The CDR3 coding sequence is TGTGCCAGCAGCACAGGGAGGGGGCTCTACAATGAGCAGTTCTTC.

A few counts support this clonotype. The chain is built from TRBV12-3 or TRBV12-4 and TRBJ2-2; D is undetermined. Trimming shortened V by 6 bases and J by 3 bases, and 8 bases separated the two germline ends. The CDR3 runs 13 residues. CDR3 sequence: CASRSTDTGELFF. The CDR3 DNA sequence: TGTGCCAGCAGGTCTACAGACACCGGGGAGCTGTTTTTT.

The chain uses TRBV27 and TRBJ2-2; tentatively, D is TRBD2 (6 bases). CDR3 length equals 14 residues. The germline V gene has CDR1 MNHEY and CDR2 SMNVEV (reference sequence). V was shortened by 6 bases and J by 7 bases, with 15 bases between the two germline ends. CDR3 nucleotide sequence: TGTGCCAGCAGCCTAACCGGAGGGGTCGGGGAGCTGTTTTTT. Its protein is CASSLTGGVGELFF.

The chain combines TRBV30 with TRBJ2-7, with 10 bases matching TRBD1. The CDR3 runs to 14 residues. Trimming at V came to 2 bases and at J to 5 bases, leaving 6 bases not matched to a gene. Germline loops: CDR1 GTSNPN, CDR2 SVGIG (reference sequence). The CDR3 loop reads CAWSTGTGVHEQYF. CDR3 in DNA: TGTGCCTGGAGTACCGGGACAGGGGTCCACGAGCAGTACTTC.

This clonotype was detected a few times. This sequence joins TRBV12-3 or TRBV12-4 and TRBJ2-3; D unclear. This CDR3 comprises 15 residues. V shed 2 bases and J shed 1 base, with 10 bases lying between them. CDR3 amino acids: CASSLMAGGTDTQYF. As DNA, the CDR3 is TGTGCCAGCAGTTTAATGGCAGGAGGCACAGATACGCAGTATTTT.

V gene TRBV20-1 combines with J gene TRBJ1-2; tentatively, D is TRBD1 (6 bases). The germline CDR1 and CDR2 sequences are DFQATT and SNEGSKA (reference sequence). The ends were cut back, 5 bases at V and 7 bases at J, with 17 bases in the middle. This CDR3 has 13 amino acids. The CDR3 is CSAYRVLRGGYTF. CDR3 DNA sequence: TGCAGTGCTTACAGGGTGCTTCGTGGTGGCTACACCTTC.

This chain connects TRBV6-6 to TRBJ1-2; D unresolved. The CDR3 is 12 amino acids. Deletions cut 5 bases from V and 4 bases from J, with 8 bases between. Germline lookup yields CDR1 MNHNY and CDR2 SVGAGI (reference sequence). The CDR3 region has the DNA TGTGCCAGCAGTATCCCCCGCTATGGCTACACCTTC. Amino acids: CASSIPRYGYTF.

This clonotype has just a few counts. The gene calls are TRBV30 and TRBJ2-7, with 7 nucleotides matching TRBD1. Germline assignment: CDR1 GTSNPN and CDR2 SVGIG (reference sequence). After removal of 4 bases from V and 4 bases from J, the junction contained 10 bases not matched to a gene. The CDR3 is 14 amino acids. The CDR3 bases are TGTGCCTGGACCTCTGCAGGGGGTACTTACGAGCAGTACTTC. Protein sequence: CAWTSAGGTYEQYF. Full variable domain (missing parts from reference TRBV30 and TRBJ2-7): SQTIHQWPATLVQPVGSPLSLECTVEGTSNPNLYWYRQAAGRGLQLLFYSVGIGQISSEVPQNLSASRPQDRQFILSSKKLLLSDSGFYLCAWTSAGGTYEQYFGPGTRLTVT.

The chain employs TRBV19 and TRBJ2-1; 7 bases match TRBD1. With V trimmed by 5 bases and J by 0 bases, 7 bases remained unmatched. Germline V CDR1 and CDR2: LNHDA, SQIVND (reference sequence). The CDR3 spans 16 residues. The CDR3: CASSAMTGISYNEQFF. Written as DNA, the CDR3 is TGTGCCAGTAGTGCGATGACAGGGATCTCCTACAATGAGCAGTTCTTC.

V is TRBV7-8 and J is TRBJ2-5; D uncertain. Germline CDR1 SGHVS, CDR2 FQNEAQ. The CDR3 covers 16 residues. V lost 7 bases to trimming and J lost 2 bases, with 20 bases between them. The CDR3 region has the DNA TGTGCCAGCACCCGCGTGTCATCGGGCCAACAAGAGACCCAGTACTTC. Amino acids: CASTRVSSGQQETQYF.

Only a few counts were recorded for this clonotype. The rearrangement joins TRBV5-1 to TRBJ2-2, with D perhaps matching TRBD1 or TRBD2 (5 bases each). Per the germline V gene, CDR1 is SGHRS and CDR2 is YFSETQ. CDR3 length: 14 residues. V was pared by 7 bases and J by 0 bases, with 10 bases between. The CDR3 loop is CASRMGANTGELFF. Written as DNA, the CDR3 is TGCGCCAGCCGAATGGGGGCGAACACCGGGGAGCTGTTTTTT.